Reported below is one T cell receptor beta chain. Its cognate antigen is unknown. The germline CDR1 and CDR2 sequences are SGHAT and FQNNGV. The CDR3 has 16 residues. With V trimmed by 5 bases and J by 4 bases, 12 bases remained unmatched. The data stem from a study of T cell repertoires in cytomegalovirus infection. General study results and limits: Dominant in the ex vivo response were TCR beta clonotypes restricted by HLA-C and specific for CMV.

In TCRdb, the reads were re-called with MiXCR into one record per CDR3 protein. Of 20,000 to 25,000 distinct CDR3 sequences in the sample, roughly 40% were seen once. The sequenced sample was CD8+ T cells from cultured PBMCs, obtained from culture after CMV antigen stimulation. This chain connects TRBV11-2 to TRBJ2-3; 7 nucleotides match TRBD1. This receptor was obtained from a human donor in good health (CMV status not recorded). Some clones in this sample may be carry-over from other donors' samples. CDR3 nucleotide sequence: TGTGCCAGCAGCGCGACAGGGCTAAGCGACCCAGATACGCAGTATTTT. It specifies CASSATGLSDPDTQYF.